The next 27 T cell receptor beta chains were all read from a single sample in a study of human T cells and chemical hapten exposure (TCRdb year 2021). Library preparation employed RACE. The instrument given in TCRdb is NextSeq 500. The public sequencing data were trimmed at Q25 with fastp and processed into clonotypes with MiXCR by TCRdb, which kept only in-frame beta chains. Duplicate CDR3 protein sequences are folded into a single record with the most common DNA and genes. Counted in this sample were about 74,000 distinct CDR3 sequences; 11% to 15% of them appeared once. The ten biggest clones cover about 4.6% of the sample. This specimen's time point label, interpreted: pre-sensitization, week 0. Interpreted using the paper, the treatment or condition label stands for: therapeutic diphenylcyclopropenone sensitization with weekly scalp DPC. Specimen: whole blood, collected in connection with sensitization to the hapten diphenylcyclopropenone (DPC). Receptors were obtained from a woman aged 50 to 60 with alopecia areata. Some clones in this sample may be carry-over from other donors' samples.

This clonotype has a count of ten or more. V gene TRBV18 combines with J gene TRBJ2-1; D may correspond to TRBD1 or TRBD2 (6 bases each). The CDR3 runs 15 residues. From germline, CDR1 is KGHSH and CDR2 LQKENI. The ends were cut back, 8 bases at V and 8 bases at J, with 22 bases in the middle. The CDR3 DNA sequence: TGTGCCAGCGCCAGGGGCGGGGACCCAATAGATGAGCAGTTCTTC. Amino acids: CASARGGDPIDEQFF.

CDR3 in DNA: TGCAGCGTCCAAGCTAACTATGGCTACACCTTC. Translation gives CSVQANYGYTF. The chain combines TRBV29-1 with TRBJ1-2; D remains ambiguous. The ends were cut back, 6 bases at V and 0 bases at J, with 5 bases in the middle. Germline V gene sequence: CDR1 SQVTM, CDR2 ANQGSEA. The CDR3 is made up of 11 amino acids.

The genes are TRBV29-1 and TRBJ2-5, with 7 positions matching TRBD1. Trimming took 8 bases from V and 3 from J; bases not matched to a gene: 6. Germline CDR1 reads SQVTM; CDR2 reads ANQGSEA. The CDR3 is 12 residues long. This CDR3 reads CSSRDSEETQYF. The DNA of the CDR3 is TGCAGCTCCCGGGACAGCGAAGAGACCCAGTACTTC.

The rearrangement uses TRBV7-2 and TRBJ1-1; TRBD1 agrees at 9 bases. The CDR3 runs to 13 residues. Germline V gene sequence: CDR1 SGHTA, CDR2 FQGNSA. V shed 5 bases and J 5 bases; nucleotides not matched to a gene: 3. Here the CDR3 DNA reads TGTGCCAGCAGCGGGACAGGGCGAACTGAAGCTTTCTTT. Its translation: CASSGTGRTEAFF.

The chain combines TRBV18 with TRBJ2-3; 10 bases are shared with TRBD2. J lost 5 bases, V lost 1 base, and 3 bases had no gene match. The germline V gene encodes CDR1 KGHSH and CDR2 LQKENI. This CDR3 contains 15 residues. As DNA, the CDR3 is TGTGCCAGCTCACCACGCCTAGCGGGAGTAGATACGCAGTATTTT. Translated: CASSPRLAGVDTQYF.

This clonotype has more than one count but fewer than ten. V usage is TRBV20-1 and J usage is TRBJ1-2; the D gene is possibly TRBD1 (5 bases). Trimming cost V 1 base and J 3 bases, with 15 bases left between them. Germline CDR1 is DFQATT and CDR2 is SNEGSKA (reference sequence). CDR3 length: 15 amino acids. The CDR3 nucleotides are TGCAGTGCTAGAGCCCACCCTATAGGGGACTATGGCTACACCTTC. It encodes CSARAHPIGDYGYTF.

The rearrangement joins TRBV4-3 to TRBJ1-1; tentative D call: TRBD1 (5 bases). With 0 bases removed from V and 12 bases from J, the gap between germline ends came to 20 bases. The CDR3 spans 15 residues. Germline V gene lookup returns CDR1 LGHNA and CDR2 YSLEER. CDR3 in amino acids: CASSQDVRQGEVTFF. The CDR3 DNA is TGCGCCAGCAGCCAAGATGTTCGGCAGGGAGAGGTCACTTTCTTT.

The chain joins TRBV11-2 to TRBJ1-1; unclear D gene. V lost 1 base and J 11 bases, leaving 11 bases between the germline ends. This CDR3 spans 12 amino acids. Germline V lookup: CDR1 SGHAT, CDR2 FQNNGV. CDR3 sequence reads: CASSLGVLRAFF. CDR3 DNA: TGTGCCAGCAGCTTAGGGGTTCTAAGGGCTTTCTTT.

A few counts support this clonotype. The chain recombines TRBV5-1 with TRBJ2-1; D is unclear. The CDR3 runs to 14 residues. V lost 4 bases and J lost 4, with 12 bases in between. The germline CDR1 and CDR2 sequences are SGHRS and YFSETQ. This CDR3 is CASSAGLKYNEQFF. The DNA of the CDR3 is TGCGCCAGCAGCGCCGGGCTAAAGTACAATGAGCAGTTCTTC.

The chain is built from TRBV29-1 and TRBJ1-1, with D hard to call. From germline, CDR1 is SQVTM and CDR2 ANQGSEA. The CDR3 has 13 residues. V shed 7 bases and J shed 0 bases, with 12 bases lying between them. The CDR3 reads CSARAGLNTEAFF. DNA of the CDR3: TGCAGCGCGAGGGCAGGCCTGAACACTGAAGCTTTCTTT.

The CDR3 is CASSLAGGPVLGQFF. The CDR3 DNA follows: TGTGCCAGCAGCTTAGCGGGAGGGCCAGTGTTGGGGCAGTTCTTC. The chain is built from TRBV7-2 and TRBJ2-1, with TRBD2 matching 7 bases. The germline V gene encodes CDR1 SGHTA and CDR2 FQGNSA. The CDR3 totals 15 residues. J gave up 12 bases and V 0 bases, and 11 bases lay outside the gene matches.

This chain connects TRBV23-1 to TRBJ2-1; D not certain. TRBV23-1 falls under the ORF class, with uncertain function. Trimming removed 8 bases from V and 5 bases from J, with 16 bases in between. The CDR3 is 14 amino acids. The DNA for the CDR3 is TGCGCCAGCTCCCGGACGCGAGGTCACAATGAGCAGTTCTTC. This gives the protein CASSRTRGHNEQFF.

This clonotype was picked up many times. The rearrangement uses TRBV3-1 and TRBJ2-7; TRBD1 agrees at 7 bases. V dropped 1 base and J dropped 2; count of bases not matched to a gene: 2. CDR3 length equals 14 residues. CDR1 and CDR2 (germline): LGHDT, YNNKEL (reference sequence). This CDR3 reads CASSQGQGTYEQYF. For the CDR3, the DNA is TGTGCCAGCAGCCAAGGACAGGGAACCTACGAGCAGTACTTC.

This clonotype was counted a few times. The chain employs TRBV7-9 and TRBJ1-2, with no clear D. V was clipped by 8 bases and J by 7 bases, with 14 bases between them. CDR1 SEHNR and CDR2 FQNEAQ come from the germline V gene (reference sequence). This CDR3 comprises 12 residues. DNA of the CDR3: TGTGCCAGCGGAAGGGCCCTGAGTGGCTACACCTTC. Protein sequence: CASGRALSGYTF.

The V call is TRBV29-1, the J call TRBJ1-1, with D maybe TRBD1 (5 bases). The ends were cut back, 4 bases at V and 0 bases at J, with 18 bases in the middle. Germline V CDR1 and CDR2: SQVTM, ANQGSEA. The CDR3 is 16 amino acids. The CDR3 loop reads CSVAFFGALMNTEAFF. The CDR3 DNA sequence: TGCAGCGTTGCCTTTTTCGGGGCCCTAATGAACACTGAAGCTTTCTTT.

J is TRBJ1-1 and V is TRBV12-3 or TRBV12-4, with a tentative D call TRBD1 (6 bases). There are 14 residues in the CDR3. V was cut by 7 bases and J by 0 bases, with 12 bases left in between. CDR3 sequence: CASINREVNTEAFF. DNA of the CDR3: TGTGCCAGCATCAACAGGGAGGTGAACACTGAAGCTTTCTTT.

This clonotype was detected only a few times. The chain carries TRBV2 and TRBJ2-1, with D possibly matching TRBD1 (5 bases). CDR3 size: 15 residues. Germline values: CDR1 SNHLY, CDR2 FYNNEI. V was clipped by 6 bases and J by 6 bases, with 18 bases between them. This chain's CDR3 is CASSVGRLTGNEQFF. CDR3 DNA: TGTGCCAGCAGCGTGGGGCGCCTAACCGGCAATGAGCAGTTCTTC. Variable domain in full (rest from reference TRBV2 and TRBJ2-1): EPEVTQTPSHQVTQMGQEVILRCVPISNHLYFYWYRQILGQKVEFLVSFYNNEISEKSEIFDDQFSVERPDGSNFTLKIRSTKLEDSAMYFCASSVGRLTGNEQFFGPGTRLTVL.

This clonotype was detected only a few times. This chain uses TRBV20-1 with TRBJ1-6; possibly TRBD1 for D (6 bases). Germline loops: CDR1 DFQATT, CDR2 SNEGSKA (reference sequence). Trimming took 5 bases from V and 7 from J, leaving 18 bases between them. The CDR3 contains 15 residues. The CDR3 DNA reads TGCAGTGCTGTCCCGGGACAAGGGGGGAATTCACCCCTCCACTTT. Its protein is CSAVPGQGGNSPLHF.

This clonotype was seen only a few times. The V and J genes are TRBV9 and TRBJ1-5; TRBD1 agrees at 7 bases. V was clipped by 4 bases and J by 3 bases; unmatched bases: 7. The germline CDR1 and CDR2 sequences are SGDLS and YYNGEE. CDR3 length equals 15 residues. The CDR3 DNA is TGTGCCAGCAGCTCCTCGGAGGGGGCCAATCAGCCCCAGCATTTT. Translating it yields CASSSSEGANQPQHF.

The V and J genes are TRBV29-1 and TRBJ2-2; 10 bases align to TRBD2. In germline, CDR1 is SQVTM, CDR2 ANQGSEA. There are 17 residues in the CDR3. The trim removed 7 bases at V and 5 bases at J, leaving 16 bases unmatched. This CDR3 reads CSAALLAGGGGTGELFF. The CDR3 bases are TGCAGCGCCGCCCTCTTAGCGGGAGGAGGCGGGACCGGGGAGCTGTTTTTT.

This clonotype was observed a handful of times. The chain links TRBV2 to TRBJ1-5; TRBD1 is a possible D gene (5 bases). Looked up from germline, CDR1 is SNHLY and CDR2 is FYNNEI. This CDR3 has 14 amino acids. V dropped 7 bases and J dropped 0 bases, with 10 bases sitting between them. Written as DNA, the CDR3 is TGTGCCAGCAAGCAGGGTCATAGCAATCAGCCCCAGCATTTT. Translating gives CASKQGHSNQPQHF.

This clonotype was seen repeatedly, ten times or more. V and J are TRBV5-6 and TRBJ2-7; TRBD1 agrees at 7 bases. The CDR3 consists of 15 residues. From germline, CDR1 is SGHDT and CDR2 YYEEEE. The J segment lost 0 bases and the V segment lost 7 bases, leaving 10 bases of the junction unmatched. The CDR3 DNA reads TGTGCCAGCGGATCCTACAGGGGTCGCTCCTACGAGCAGTACTTC. Residues: CASGSYRGRSYEQYF.

The chain employs TRBV28 and TRBJ1-3; D gene unclear. Germline V gene lookup returns CDR1 MDHEN and CDR2 SYDVKM. There are 14 residues in the CDR3. Trimming removed 7 bases from V and 0 bases from J, with 10 bases in between. For the CDR3, the DNA is TGTGCCAGCAATATCGACCTCTCTGGAAACACCATATATTTT. Protein product: CASNIDLSGNTIYF. Together with reference TRBV28 and TRBJ1-3, the CDR3 gives the full variable domain: DVKVTQSSRYLVKRTGEKVFLECVQDMDHENMFWYRQDPGLGLRLIYFSYDVKMKEKGDIPEGYSVSREKKERFSLILESASTNQTSMYLCASNIDLSGNTIYFGEGSWLTVV.

This clonotype is judged medium-sized (0.01 to 0.1%). The gene calls are TRBV6-6 and TRBJ2-1; 7 nucleotides align to TRBD1. This CDR3 region has 13 residues. From germline, CDR1 is MNHNY and CDR2 SVGAGI (reference sequence). The trim removed 5 bases at V and 4 bases at J, leaving 2 bases unmatched. CDR3 sequence reads: CASSEQGYNEQFF. In DNA form, the CDR3 reads TGTGCCAGCAGTGAACAGGGGTACAATGAGCAGTTCTTC.

The V gene is TRBV29-1, the J gene TRBJ2-1; D not resolved. Germline V gene sequence: CDR1 SQVTM, CDR2 ANQGSEA. V was trimmed by 0 bases and J by 6 bases, leaving 3 bases between them. The CDR3 is 11 amino acids. CDR3 DNA: TGCAGCGTTGAAGAGGGCAATGAGCAGTTCTTC. It encodes CSVEEGNEQFF.

This clonotype has a handful of counts. V usage is TRBV7-2 and J usage is TRBJ2-3; TRBD2 might be the D (6 bases). The CDR3 sequence is 16 residues long. Trimming shortened V by 4 bases and J by 2 bases, and 16 bases separated the two germline ends. Germline V gene sequence: CDR1 SGHTA, CDR2 FQGNSA. As DNA, the CDR3 is TGTGCCAGCAGCTCCCGGGTGGCGGGACCCACAGATACGCAGTATTTT. This translates into CASSSRVAGPTDTQYF.

This clonotype was seen a few times. V usage is TRBV6-5 and J usage is TRBJ2-3; 7 bases are shared with TRBD1. Looked up from germline, CDR1 is MNHEY and CDR2 is SVGAGI. V shed 5 bases and J 4 bases; nucleotides not matched to a gene: 6. CDR3 length: 14 residues. CDR3 nucleotides: TGTGCCAGCAGTCCGCGACAGGGCCCAGATACGCAGTATTTT. This sequence encodes CASSPRQGPDTQYF.